The 21 T cell receptor beta chains given below trace back to one sample, sequenced in a study of blood T cells in healthy people across ages. The authors ran a second PCR of roughly 6 to 12 cycles using a sample-barcoded 5' primer and a J-beta primer mix. TCRdb reanalysed the 5' RACE reads using MiXCR and keeps one entry per CDR3 protein. The sample holds under 950,000 distinct CDR3 sequences, roughly 20% seen once. The specimen sequenced was blood. The receptor source for this set is a man between 65 and 79 years old in good health.

This clonotype was observed a handful of times. V and J are TRBV19 and TRBJ2-1, with a weak D call TRBD2 (6 bases). Germline-derived CDR1 and CDR2 are LNHDA and SQIVND (reference sequence). CDR3 size: 15 residues. The V end lost 1 base, the J end lost 2 bases, and 9 bases lay between the germline ends. DNA for the CDR3: TGTGCCAGTAGTATAGGGGGAGGCACCTACAATGAGCAGTTCTTC. It encodes CASSIGGGTYNEQFF.

This clonotype was recorded at least ten times. This sequence joins TRBV3-1 and TRBJ2-5; TRBD2 matches at 10 bases. V trimming: 0 bases; J trimming: 2 bases; junction bases outside the gene matches: 9. Germline V gene lookup returns CDR1 LGHDT and CDR2 YNNKEL (reference sequence). The CDR3 consists of 18 residues. The CDR3, as DNA: TGTGCCAGCAGCCAAGATCAAGGTAGCGGGGGGCAGCAAGAGACCCAGTACTTC. It specifies CASSQDQGSGGQQETQYF.

The V and J genes are TRBV7-9 and TRBJ1-4; 9 nucleotides align to TRBD1. The CDR3 is 16 amino acids. CDR1 is SEHNR and CDR2 is FQNEAQ in the germline V gene (reference sequence). With 5 bases clipped from V and 3 bases from J, the junction kept 7 bases outside the gene matches. DNA for the CDR3: TGTGCCAGCAGCCCCCACAGGGGGCCCCCTAATGAAAAACTGTTTTTT. It specifies CASSPHRGPPNEKLFF.

In this sample, this clonotype turned up a few times. The rearrangement uses TRBV4-1 and TRBJ2-3, with 10 bases fitting TRBD2. V shed 1 base, J shed 3 bases, and the junction held 7 bases outside the gene matches. The CDR3 loop spans 17 amino acids. The germline CDR1 and CDR2 sequences are MGHRA and YSYEKL. CDR3 nucleotides: TGCGCCAGCAGCCAAGGAGGGGGACTAGCGAAGACAGATACGCAGTATTTT. Its translation is CASSQGGGLAKTDTQYF.

The chain links TRBV19 to TRBJ2-3, with a weak D call TRBD1 (5 bases). Trimming took 0 bases from V and 10 from J, leaving 14 bases between them. CDR3 size: 14 residues. Germline V gene lookup returns CDR1 LNHDA and CDR2 SQIVND (reference sequence). CDR3 sequence (DNA): TGTGCCAGTAGTATAGATGCAGGGCTCTCCGCGCAGTATTTT. Amino acid sequence: CASSIDAGLSAQYF.

The chain employs TRBV3-1 and TRBJ2-1, with a weak D call TRBD2 (6 bases). With 4 bases removed from V and 2 bases from J, the gap between germline ends came to 15 bases. The CDR3 is 16 amino acids. Germline lookup yields CDR1 LGHDT and CDR2 YNNKEL (reference sequence). Written as DNA, the CDR3 is TGTGCCAGCAGCCTCCTCTCCGGGGGTGCCTACAATGAGCAGTTCTTC. Translated, it gives CASSLLSGGAYNEQFF.

This clonotype occurred a few times. The V gene is TRBV20-1, the J gene TRBJ2-5, with no clear D. This CDR3 comprises 11 residues. Trimming took 3 bases from V and 4 from J, leaving 6 bases between them. Germline-derived CDR1 and CDR2 are DFQATT and SNEGSKA (reference sequence). The CDR3 region is CSASSAETQYF. In DNA, the CDR3 is TGCAGTGCTAGTAGTGCAGAGACCCAGTACTTC.

This clonotype came up a few times. Sequence at one end of the junction differs from germline and may be a read error. The gene calls are TRBV7-8 and TRBJ1-2, with a possible D match to TRBD1 (5 bases). Germline CDR1 is SGHVS and CDR2 is FQNEAQ. The CDR3 spans 15 residues. Here the CDR3 reads CASSLVARANYGHTF. For the CDR3, the DNA is TGTGCCAGCAGCTTAGTGGCCAGGGCAAACTATGGCCACACCTTC.

The chain joins TRBV7-3 to TRBJ2-3; 7 bases align to TRBD2. The J segment lost 3 bases and the V segment lost 2 bases, leaving 5 bases of the junction unmatched. Germline V CDR1 and CDR2: SGHTA, FQGTGA. The CDR3 length is 15 residues. CDR3 amino acids: CASSLQQGGTDTQYF. Here the CDR3 DNA reads TGTGCCAGCAGCTTACAGCAGGGAGGGACAGATACGCAGTATTTT.

This clonotype was counted between two and nine times. This rearrangement joins TRBV18 to TRBJ2-7, with D possibly matching TRBD1 (6 bases). CDR1 KGHSH and CDR2 LQKENI come from the germline V gene. CDR3 length: 15 amino acids. The CDR3 loop is CASSPGQSKSYEQCV. In nucleotides, the CDR3 is TGTGCCAGCTCACCAGGACAGTCTAAGTCCTACGAGCAGTGCGTC.

The V and J genes are TRBV6-2 or TRBV6-3 and TRBJ1-1, with a weak D call TRBD1 (5 bases). In germline, CDR1 is MNHEY, CDR2 SVGEGT. The ends were cut back, 5 bases at V and 8 bases at J, with 12 bases in the middle. The CDR3 is 12 amino acids. The CDR3 nucleotides are TGTGCCAGCAGTGAACCGGGACGGGAAGCTTTCTTT. Its protein is CASSEPGREAFF.

The V gene is TRBV6-5, the J gene TRBJ2-5; the D gene is possibly TRBD2 (6 bases). V gave up 8 bases and J gave up 5 bases, with 12 bases separating them. This CDR3 contains 12 residues. The germline V gene encodes CDR1 MNHEY and CDR2 SVGAGI. Here the CDR3 reads CASAEGRETQYF. DNA of the CDR3: TGTGCCAGCGCGGAGGGTAGGGAGACCCAGTACTTC.

In its sample, this clonotype was seen many times. CDR3 DNA: TGTGCCAGCAGCTTATTGACAGGGGCTAATGAAAAACTGTTTTTT. It translates to CASSLLTGANEKLFF. The J gene is TRBJ1-4, the V gene TRBV7-9, with TRBD1 matching over 8 bases. Per the germline V gene, CDR1 is SEHNR and CDR2 is FQNEAQ (reference sequence). This CDR3 region has 15 residues. With 2 bases clipped from V and 3 bases from J, the junction kept 2 bases outside the gene matches.

Only a few counts were recorded for this clonotype. The CDR3 bases are TGCAGCGTTGAAGTTTCACAGAACACTGAAGCTTTCTTT. It yields the protein CSVEVSQNTEAFF. This chain joins TRBV29-1 and TRBJ1-1; the D is unclear. The CDR3 consists of 13 residues. The ends were cut back, 1 base at V and 1 base at J, with 7 bases in the middle. Germline V CDR1 and CDR2: SQVTM, ANQGSEA.

This clonotype showed up just a few times. The chain is built from TRBV6-5 and TRBJ2-5, with 8 bases aligning to TRBD1. The V gene end was trimmed by 2 bases and the J gene end by 5 bases; junction bases not matched to a gene: 7. CDR3 length: 15 amino acids. Germline CDR1 and CDR2: MNHEY and SVGAGI. The CDR3: CASSYVDRGGETQYF. For the CDR3, the DNA is TGTGCCAGCAGTTACGTCGACAGGGGCGGGGAGACCCAGTACTTC.

This clonotype was recorded a few times. Relative to the germline gene, one junction end is altered; a read error may explain this. The rearrangement joins TRBV4-2 to TRBJ2-3; 9 bases agree with TRBD1. The CDR3 is made up of 16 amino acids. Germline V gene sequence: CDR1 LGHNA, CDR2 YNFKEQ. CDR3 bases: TGTGCCAGCAGCCAAGATGGACAGGGGTCCACAGATACGCTGTATTTT. It encodes CASSQDGQGSTDTLYF.

The chain is built from TRBV20-1 and TRBJ2-5; a weak D match, TRBD2 (5 bases). V shed 3 bases and J shed 2 bases, with 7 bases lying between them. This CDR3 is 12 amino acids long. Germline-derived CDR1 and CDR2 are DFQATT and SNEGSKA (reference sequence). The CDR3 here is CSASQRQETQYF. DNA for the CDR3: TGCAGTGCTAGCCAGCGGCAAGAGACCCAGTACTTC.

This clonotype was counted a single time. The V call is TRBV12-3 or TRBV12-4, the J call TRBJ2-3, with TRBD2 identical over 8 bases. The CDR3 loop spans 14 amino acids. The V and J ends lost 7 bases and 2 bases, in that order; junction bases with no gene match: 5. The CDR3 nucleotides read TGTGCCAGCAAAAATAGCGGGGTCACAGATACGCAGTATTTT. Protein sequence: CASKNSGVTDTQYF.

There are a few counts of this clonotype. The chain carries TRBV19 and TRBJ2-1; 11 nucleotides agree with TRBD2. Germline loops: CDR1 LNHDA, CDR2 SQIVND (reference sequence). V shed 4 bases, J shed 9 bases, and the junction held 14 bases outside the gene matches. This CDR3 has 17 amino acids. This chain's CDR3 is CASSTPGLADPRSEQFF. Here the CDR3 DNA reads TGTGCCAGTAGTACCCCGGGACTAGCGGATCCCAGGAGTGAGCAGTTCTTC.

The rearrangement links TRBV3-1 to TRBJ1-1, with D perhaps matching TRBD1 (6 bases). CDR1 is LGHDT and CDR2 is YNNKEL in the germline V gene (reference sequence). V was clipped by 5 bases and J by 1 base, with 14 bases between them. The CDR3 is made up of 15 amino acids. CDR3 nucleotides: TGTGCCAGCAGCTCAAAGTCGACAGGGAACACTGAAGCTTTCTTT. Translation: CASSSKSTGNTEAFF.

The gene calls are TRBV12-3 or TRBV12-4 and TRBJ2-5, with 8 nucleotides matching TRBD1. TRBJ2-1 matches the DNA end more closely, so the J call is doubtful. The CDR3 loop spans 14 amino acids. The CDR3 here is CASSFGQGENEQFF. The CDR3, as DNA: TGTGCCAGCAGTTTTGGACAGGGTGAAAATGAGCAGTTCTTC.